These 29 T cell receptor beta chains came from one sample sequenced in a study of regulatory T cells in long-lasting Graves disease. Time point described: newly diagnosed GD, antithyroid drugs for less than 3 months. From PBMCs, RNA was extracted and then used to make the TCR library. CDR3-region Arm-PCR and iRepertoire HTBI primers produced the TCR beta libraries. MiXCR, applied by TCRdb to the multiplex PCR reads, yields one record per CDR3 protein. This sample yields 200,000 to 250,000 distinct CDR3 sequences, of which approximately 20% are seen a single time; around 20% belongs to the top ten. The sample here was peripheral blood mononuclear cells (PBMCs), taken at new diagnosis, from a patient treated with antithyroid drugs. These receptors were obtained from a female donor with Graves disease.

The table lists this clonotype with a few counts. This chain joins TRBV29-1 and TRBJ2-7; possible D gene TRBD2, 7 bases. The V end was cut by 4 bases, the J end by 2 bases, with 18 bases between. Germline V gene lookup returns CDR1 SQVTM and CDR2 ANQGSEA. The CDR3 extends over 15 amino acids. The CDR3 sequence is CSVAGGRGGTYEQYF. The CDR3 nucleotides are TGCAGCGTTGCGGGGGGCCGGGGCGGAACCTACGAGCAGTACTTC.

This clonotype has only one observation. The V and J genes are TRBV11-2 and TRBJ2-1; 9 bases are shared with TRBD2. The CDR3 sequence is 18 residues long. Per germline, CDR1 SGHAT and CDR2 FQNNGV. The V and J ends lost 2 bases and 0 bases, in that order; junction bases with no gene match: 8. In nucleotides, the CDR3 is TGTGCCAGCAGCTTACGCTCGGCGGGAGGGAGCTCCTACAATGAGCAGTTCTTC. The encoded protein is CASSLRSAGGSSYNEQFF.

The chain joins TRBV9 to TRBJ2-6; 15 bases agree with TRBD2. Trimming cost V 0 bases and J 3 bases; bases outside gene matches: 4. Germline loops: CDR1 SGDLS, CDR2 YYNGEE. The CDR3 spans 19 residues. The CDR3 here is CASSVEGTSGRFGANVLTF. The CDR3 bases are TGTGCCAGCAGCGTAGAGGGGACTAGCGGGAGGTTTGGGGCCAACGTCCTGACTTTC.

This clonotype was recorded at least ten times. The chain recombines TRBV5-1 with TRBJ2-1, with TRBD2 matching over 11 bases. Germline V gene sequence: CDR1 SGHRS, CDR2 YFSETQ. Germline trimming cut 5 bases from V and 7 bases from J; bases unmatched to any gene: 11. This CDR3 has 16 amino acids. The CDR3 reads CASRKVAGGPENEQFF. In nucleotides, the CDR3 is TGCGCCAGCAGGAAGGTAGCGGGAGGGCCGGAAAATGAGCAGTTCTTC. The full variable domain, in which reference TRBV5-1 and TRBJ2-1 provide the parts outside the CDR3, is KAGVTQTPRYLIKTRGQQVTLSCSPISGHRSVSWYQQTPGQGLQFLFEYFSETQRNKGNFPGRFSGRQFSNSRSEMNVSTLELGDSALYLCASRKVAGGPENEQFFGPGTRLTVL.

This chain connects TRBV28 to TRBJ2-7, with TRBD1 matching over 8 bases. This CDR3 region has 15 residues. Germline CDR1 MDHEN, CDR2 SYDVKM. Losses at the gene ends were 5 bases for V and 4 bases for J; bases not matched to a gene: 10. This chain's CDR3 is CASSNPGGVGYEQYF. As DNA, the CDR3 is TGTGCCAGCAGTAACCCAGGGGGCGTCGGGTACGAGCAGTACTTC.

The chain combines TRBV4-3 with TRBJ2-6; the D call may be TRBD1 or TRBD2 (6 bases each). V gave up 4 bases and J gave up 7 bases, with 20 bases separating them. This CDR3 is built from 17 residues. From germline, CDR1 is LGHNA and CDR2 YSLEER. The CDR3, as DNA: TGCGCCAGCAGCCCCGACAGGTTCGGGGGTGGTGCCAACGTCCTGACTTTC. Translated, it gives CASSPDRFGGGANVLTF.

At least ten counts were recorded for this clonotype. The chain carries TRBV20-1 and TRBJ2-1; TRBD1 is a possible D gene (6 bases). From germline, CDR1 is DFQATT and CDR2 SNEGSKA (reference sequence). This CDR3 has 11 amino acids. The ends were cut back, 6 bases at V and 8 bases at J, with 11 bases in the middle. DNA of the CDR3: TGCAGTGCCCTGGACAGCTATGAGCAGTTCTTC. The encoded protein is CSALDSYEQFF.

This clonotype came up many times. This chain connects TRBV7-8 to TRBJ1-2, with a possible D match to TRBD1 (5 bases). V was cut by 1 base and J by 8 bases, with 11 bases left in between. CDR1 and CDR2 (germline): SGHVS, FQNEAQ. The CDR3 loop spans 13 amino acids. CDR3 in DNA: TGTGCCAGCAGCTTAGGAGGGGACCGAGGCTACACCTTC. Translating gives CASSLGGDRGYTF.

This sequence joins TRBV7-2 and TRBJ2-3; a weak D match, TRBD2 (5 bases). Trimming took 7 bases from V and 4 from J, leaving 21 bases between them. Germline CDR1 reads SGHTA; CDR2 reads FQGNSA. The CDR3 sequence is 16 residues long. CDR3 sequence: CASNPRKWEFADTQYF. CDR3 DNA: TGTGCCAGCAACCCCAGAAAGTGGGAGTTCGCAGATACGCAGTATTTT.

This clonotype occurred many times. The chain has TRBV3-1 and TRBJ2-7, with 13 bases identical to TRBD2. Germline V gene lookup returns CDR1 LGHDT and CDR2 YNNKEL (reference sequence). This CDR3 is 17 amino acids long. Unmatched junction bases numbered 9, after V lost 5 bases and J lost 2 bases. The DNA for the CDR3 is TGTGCCAGCAGCTCAACTCGGACTAGCGGGGGAACCTACGAGCAGTACTTC. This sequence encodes CASSSTRTSGGTYEQYF.

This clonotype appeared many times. CDR3 protein: CASSDRVGEKLFF. The CDR3 coding sequence is TGTGCCAGCAGTGACAGGGTAGGGGAAAAACTGTTTTTT. The chain joins TRBV6-1 to TRBJ1-4; perhaps TRBD1 as D (5 bases). Germline assignment: CDR1 MNHNS and CDR2 SASEGT. V lost 3 bases and J 8 bases, leaving 10 bases between the germline ends. The CDR3 length is 13 residues.

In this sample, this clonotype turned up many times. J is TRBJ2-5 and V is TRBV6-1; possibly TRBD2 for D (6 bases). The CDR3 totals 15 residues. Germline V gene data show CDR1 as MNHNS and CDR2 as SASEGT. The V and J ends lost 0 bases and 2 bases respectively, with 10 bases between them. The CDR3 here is CASSEAIAEQETQYF. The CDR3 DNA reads TGTGCCAGCAGTGAAGCGATAGCGGAGCAAGAGACCCAGTACTTC.

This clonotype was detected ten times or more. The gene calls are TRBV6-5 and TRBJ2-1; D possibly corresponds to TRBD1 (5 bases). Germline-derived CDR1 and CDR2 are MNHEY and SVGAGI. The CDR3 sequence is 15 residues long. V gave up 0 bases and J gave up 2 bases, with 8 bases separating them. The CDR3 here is CASSYSSGPYNEQFF. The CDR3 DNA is TGTGCCAGCAGTTACTCGTCAGGGCCCTACAATGAGCAGTTCTTC.

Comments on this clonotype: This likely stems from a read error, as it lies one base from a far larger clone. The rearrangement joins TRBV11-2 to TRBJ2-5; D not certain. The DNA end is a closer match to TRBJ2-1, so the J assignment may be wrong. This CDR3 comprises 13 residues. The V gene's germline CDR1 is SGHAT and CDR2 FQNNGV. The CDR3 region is CASSLNHFNEQFF. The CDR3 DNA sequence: TGTGCCAGCAGCCTAAACCACTTCAATGAGCAGTTCTTC.

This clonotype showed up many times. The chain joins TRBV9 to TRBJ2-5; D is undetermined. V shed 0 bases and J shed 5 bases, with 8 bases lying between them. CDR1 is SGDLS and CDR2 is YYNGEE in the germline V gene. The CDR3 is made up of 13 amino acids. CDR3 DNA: TGTGCCAGCAGCGTAGAAGGATGGGAGACCCAGTACTTC. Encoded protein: CASSVEGWETQYF.

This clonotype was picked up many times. CDR3 amino acids: CASGEVEDEKLFF. The CDR3 DNA reads TGTGCCAGCGGGGAGGTTGAGGATGAAAAACTGTTTTTT. This rearrangement joins TRBV10-3 to TRBJ1-4; no clear D. V was trimmed by 10 bases and J by 6 bases, leaving 15 bases between them. The germline CDR1 and CDR2 sequences are ENHRY and SYGVKD. The CDR3 covers 13 residues.

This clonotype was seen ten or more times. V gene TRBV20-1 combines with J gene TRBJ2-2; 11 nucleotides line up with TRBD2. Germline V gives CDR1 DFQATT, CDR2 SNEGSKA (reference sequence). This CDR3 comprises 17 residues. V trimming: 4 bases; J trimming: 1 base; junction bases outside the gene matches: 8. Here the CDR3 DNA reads TGCAGTGCTACCTCACCCACTAGCGGGGGGAACACCGGGGAGCTGTTTTTT. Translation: CSATSPTSGGNTGELFF.

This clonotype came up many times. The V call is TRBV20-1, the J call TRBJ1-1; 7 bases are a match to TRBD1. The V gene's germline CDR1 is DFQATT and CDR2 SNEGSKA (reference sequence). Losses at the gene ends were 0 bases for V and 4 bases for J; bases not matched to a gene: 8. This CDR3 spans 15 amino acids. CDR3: CSARDDGRGSTEAFF. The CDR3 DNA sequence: TGCAGTGCTAGAGATGACGGCAGGGGGTCCACTGAAGCTTTCTTT.

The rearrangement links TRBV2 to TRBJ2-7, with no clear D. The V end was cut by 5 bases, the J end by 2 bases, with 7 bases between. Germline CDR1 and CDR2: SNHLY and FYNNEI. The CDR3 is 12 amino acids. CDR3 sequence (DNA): TGTGCCAGCAGTCGAATTACCTACGAGCAGTACTTC. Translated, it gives CASSRITYEQYF.

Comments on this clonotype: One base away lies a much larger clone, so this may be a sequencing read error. The CDR3 loop reads CASRTNERPTSGRVKNEQYF. CDR3 bases: TGTGCCAGCAGAACAAATGAGAGGCCCACTAGCGGGAGGGTAAAGAATGAGCAGTACTTC. This chain links TRBV28 with TRBJ2-4, with 13 positions matching TRBD2. CDR3 length: 20 amino acids. Germline CDR1 MDHEN, CDR2 SYDVKM. The J segment lost 13 bases and the V segment lost 6 bases, leaving 27 bases of the junction unmatched.

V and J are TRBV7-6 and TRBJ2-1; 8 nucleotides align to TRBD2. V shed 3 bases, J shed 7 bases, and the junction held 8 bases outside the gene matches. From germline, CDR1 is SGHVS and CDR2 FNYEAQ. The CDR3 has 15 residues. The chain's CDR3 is CASSFRLALGNEQFF. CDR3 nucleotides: TGTGCCAGCAGCTTCCGACTAGCGTTGGGGAATGAGCAGTTCTTC.

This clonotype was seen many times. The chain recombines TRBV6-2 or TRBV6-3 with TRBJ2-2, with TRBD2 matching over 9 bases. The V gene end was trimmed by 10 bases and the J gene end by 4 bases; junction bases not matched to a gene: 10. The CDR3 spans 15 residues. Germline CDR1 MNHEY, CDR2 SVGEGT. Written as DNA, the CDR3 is TGTGCCACCATAAGGGAGCGGGAGGCCACCGGGGAGCTGTTTTTT. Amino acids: CATIREREATGELFF.

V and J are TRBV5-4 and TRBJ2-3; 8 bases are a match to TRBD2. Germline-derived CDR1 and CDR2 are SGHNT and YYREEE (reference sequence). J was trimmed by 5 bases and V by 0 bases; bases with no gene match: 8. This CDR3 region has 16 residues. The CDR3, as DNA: TGTGCCAGCAGCTTGGGGCCAGCGGGAGTCAAAGATACGCAGTATTTT. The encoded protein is CASSLGPAGVKDTQYF.

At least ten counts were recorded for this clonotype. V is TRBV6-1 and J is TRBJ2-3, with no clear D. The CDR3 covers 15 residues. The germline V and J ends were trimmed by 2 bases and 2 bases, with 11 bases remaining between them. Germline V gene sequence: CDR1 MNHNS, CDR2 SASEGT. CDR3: CASSEPGTLTDTQYF. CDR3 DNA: TGTGCCAGCAGTGAACCCGGCACTCTCACAGATACGCAGTATTTT.

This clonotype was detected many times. CDR3 in amino acids: CASSSDRGGTQYF. The CDR3 nucleotides are TGTGCCAGCAGCAGCGACAGGGGTGGGACGCAGTATTTT. The V gene is TRBV7-3, the J gene TRBJ2-3, with 8 bases aligning to TRBD1. The V gene's germline CDR1 is SGHTA and CDR2 FQGTGA. The CDR3 sequence is 13 residues long. V lost 5 bases, J lost 9 bases, and 7 bases stayed unmatched.

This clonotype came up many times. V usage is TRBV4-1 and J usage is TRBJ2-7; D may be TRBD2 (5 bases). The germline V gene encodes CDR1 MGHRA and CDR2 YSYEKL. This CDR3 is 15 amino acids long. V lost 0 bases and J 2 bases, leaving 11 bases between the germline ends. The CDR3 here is CASSQEDGNAYEQYF. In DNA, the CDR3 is TGCGCCAGCAGCCAAGAAGACGGGAACGCCTACGAGCAGTACTTC.

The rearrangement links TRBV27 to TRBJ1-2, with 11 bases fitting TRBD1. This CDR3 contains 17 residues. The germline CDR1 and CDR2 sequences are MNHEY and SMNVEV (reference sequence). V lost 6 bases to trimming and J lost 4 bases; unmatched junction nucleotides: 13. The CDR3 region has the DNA TGTGCCAGCAGATTGCCCGGGACAGGGGGAGAAGTCTATGGCTACACCTTC. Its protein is CASRLPGTGGEVYGYTF.

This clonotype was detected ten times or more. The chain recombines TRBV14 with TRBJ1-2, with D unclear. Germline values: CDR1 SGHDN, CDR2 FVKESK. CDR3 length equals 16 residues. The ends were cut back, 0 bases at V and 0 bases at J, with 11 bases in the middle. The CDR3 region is CASSQEVRRSNYGYTF. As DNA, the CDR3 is TGTGCCAGCAGCCAAGAAGTCCGACGTTCTAACTATGGCTACACCTTC.

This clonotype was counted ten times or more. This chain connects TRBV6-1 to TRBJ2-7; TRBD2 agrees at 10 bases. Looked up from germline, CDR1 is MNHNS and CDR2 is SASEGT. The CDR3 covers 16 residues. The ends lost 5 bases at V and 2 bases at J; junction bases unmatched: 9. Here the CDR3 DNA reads TGTGCCAGCAGTCCAAGAACAGCGGGAGGGCCCTACGAGCAGTACTTC. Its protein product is CASSPRTAGGPYEQYF.